These 13 T cell receptor beta chains were sequenced from one sample in a study of CD8+ T cells in alopecia areata. The sequencing template was cDNA reverse transcribed from extracted RNA. TCRdb's copy holds only in-frame clones and misses some; the assay was immunoSEQ multiplex PCR. The data show around 190,000 clones, 60% seen once. Treatment specified: oral pan-JAK inhibitor, 5-10 mg twice daily. Here the sequenced sample was CD4+ T cells sorted from blood, taken at week 24, from a patient treated with tofacitinib. These receptors originate from a human donor with alopecia areata.

J is TRBJ2-2 and V is TRBV29-1; D gene uncertain. Looked up from germline, CDR1 is SQVTM and CDR2 is ANQGSEA. The V and J ends lost 3 bases and 7 bases respectively, with 6 bases between them. The CDR3 length is 11 residues. In DNA, the CDR3 is TGCAGCGTTGATCGCTTCGGGGAGCTGTTTTTT. It specifies CSVDRFGELFF.

V usage is TRBV5-4 and J usage is TRBJ1-2; no firm D call. The length of the CDR3 is 14 residues. Germline V gene sequence: CDR1 SGHNT, CDR2 YYREEE (reference sequence). Trimming pared 0 bases from V and 5 bases from J, leaving 11 bases between. CDR3 in DNA: TGTGCCAGCAGCTTGGCCCATTCTGGGTATGGCTACACCTTC. Residues: CASSLAHSGYGYTF.

This chain uses TRBV5-6 with TRBJ1-4, with D perhaps matching TRBD1 (5 bases). Germline CDR1 is SGHDT and CDR2 is YYEEEE. The CDR3 runs 18 residues. Trimming took 1 base from V and 10 from J, leaving 26 bases between them. The CDR3 loop reads CASSLRGSQGAGGAKLFF. The CDR3 nucleotides are TGTGCCAGCAGCTTGAGAGGATCCCAAGGGGCAGGCGGGGCAAAACTGTTTTTT.

This clone was observed a handful of times. The V call is TRBV7-9, the J call TRBJ1-1, with TRBD1 matching over 9 bases. With V trimmed by 6 bases and J by 7 bases, 6 bases remained unmatched. Germline V gene lookup returns CDR1 SEHNR and CDR2 FQNEAQ (reference sequence). The CDR3 runs to 13 residues. This CDR3 is CASSSTGGSEAFF. The CDR3 bases are TGTGCCAGCAGTTCAACAGGGGGCAGTGAAGCTTTCTTT. Variable domain in full (rest from reference TRBV7-9 and TRBJ1-1): DTGVSQNPRHKITKRGQNVTFRCDPISEHNRLYWYRQTLGQGPEFLTYFQNEAQLEKSRLLSDRFSAERPKGSFSTLEIQRTEQGDSAMYLCASSSTGGSEAFFGQGTRLTVV.

This chain connects TRBV5-1 to TRBJ1-1; D is uncertain. V lost 1 base and J lost 1, with 5 bases in between. The CDR3 covers 13 residues. Germline V gives CDR1 SGHRS, CDR2 YFSETQ. The CDR3 spells CASSLQQNTEAFF. CDR3 nucleotides: TGCGCCAGCAGCTTGCAACAGAACACTGAAGCTTTCTTT. The variable domain in full, with the rest retrieved from reference TRBV5-1 and TRBJ1-1, is KAGVTQTPRYLIKTRGQQVTLSCSPISGHRSVSWYQQTPGQGLQFLFEYFSETQRNKGNFPGRFSGRQFSNSRSEMNVSTLELGDSALYLCASSLQQNTEAFFGQGTRLTVV.

The V gene is TRBV27, the J gene TRBJ2-6; possible D gene TRBD2, 5 bases. This CDR3 is built from 15 residues. The V and J ends lost 1 base and 2 bases respectively, with 6 bases between them. The germline V gene has CDR1 MNHEY and CDR2 SMNVEV (reference sequence). The CDR3 is CASSLWGAGANVLTF. The CDR3 DNA reads as TGTGCCAGCAGTTTATGGGGAGCTGGGGCCAACGTCCTGACTTTC.

The chain is built from TRBV30 and TRBJ2-7, with 9 bases fitting TRBD1. Germline V gene sequence: CDR1 GTSNPN, CDR2 SVGIG (reference sequence). The CDR3 spans 15 residues. The V gene end was trimmed by 3 bases and the J gene end by 4 bases; junction bases not matched to a gene: 10. CDR3 sequence: CAWSAEPGQGYEQYF. As DNA, the CDR3 is TGTGCCTGGAGCGCAGAACCGGGACAGGGTTACGAGCAGTACTTC. The whole variable domain, filled in from reference TRBV30 and TRBJ2-7, reads SQTIHQWPATLVQPVGSPLSLECTVEGTSNPNLYWYRQAAGRGLQLLFYSVGIGQISSEVPQNLSASRPQDRQFILSSKKLLLSDSGFYLCAWSAEPGQGYEQYFGPGTRLTVT.

This clone was seen only once. The V gene is TRBV29-1, the J gene TRBJ1-2; D may be TRBD1 (6 bases). The V end lost 0 bases, the J end lost 4 bases, and 15 bases lay between the germline ends. Germline CDR1 SQVTM, CDR2 ANQGSEA. The CDR3 has 15 amino acids. DNA for the CDR3: TGCAGCGTTGAAGAAGGGCGGGACACCCCCTATGGCTACACCTTC. Its translation is CSVEEGRDTPYGYTF. Full variable domain (remainder filled in from reference TRBV29-1 and TRBJ1-2): SAVISQKPSRDICQRGTSLTIQCQVDSQVTMMFWYRQQPGQSLTLIATANQGSEATYESGFVIDKFPISRPNLTFSTLTVSNMSPEDSSIYLCSVEEGRDTPYGYTFGSGTRLTVV.

The chain combines TRBV27 with TRBJ2-3; 7 nucleotides agree with TRBD2. The germline V gene has CDR1 MNHEY and CDR2 SMNVEV (reference sequence). The CDR3 has 15 amino acids. Losses at the gene ends were 2 bases for V and 1 base for J; bases not matched to a gene: 3. Here the CDR3 DNA reads TGTGCCAGCAGTTTAGGGACTATACGCACAGATACGCAGTATTTT. Amino acids: CASSLGTIRTDTQYF.

The chain joins TRBV9 to TRBJ1-1; D not certain. The CDR3 consists of 13 residues. The V end lost 3 bases, the J end lost 9 bases, and 15 bases lay between the germline ends. Germline V gene sequence: CDR1 SGDLS, CDR2 YYNGEE. CDR3 sequence: CASSGYDGGKAFF. The CDR3 DNA sequence: TGTGCCAGCAGCGGATACGACGGCGGCAAAGCTTTCTTT.

The chain carries TRBV30 and TRBJ2-7, with a tentative D call TRBD2 (5 bases). The CDR3 runs to 13 residues. V dropped 2 bases and J dropped 6 bases, with 14 bases sitting between them. Germline V gives CDR1 GTSNPN, CDR2 SVGIG (reference sequence). The CDR3 spells CAWSPGGPGEQYF. CDR3 nucleotide sequence: TGTGCCTGGAGTCCAGGAGGCCCGGGCGAGCAGTACTTC.

The chain is built from TRBV5-1 and TRBJ2-7; unclear D gene. V lost 1 base, J lost 6 bases, and 14 bases lay in between. The germline CDR1 and CDR2 sequences are SGHRS and YFSETQ. The CDR3 loop spans 14 amino acids. This CDR3 is CASSLTRPPGEQYF. The CDR3 DNA sequence: TGCGCCAGCAGCTTGACCAGGCCCCCGGGCGAGCAGTACTTC. Full variable domain (rest looked up from reference TRBV5-1 and TRBJ2-7): KAGVTQTPRYLIKTRGQQVTLSCSPISGHRSVSWYQQTPGQGLQFLFEYFSETQRNKGNFPGRFSGRQFSNSRSEMNVSTLELGDSALYLCASSLTRPPGEQYFGPGTRLTVT.

This clone was seen a few times. V and J are TRBV29-1 and TRBJ2-2; D perhaps matches TRBD1 (6 bases). V was clipped by 6 bases and J by 7 bases, with 15 bases between them. This CDR3 contains 13 residues. Germline assignment: CDR1 SQVTM and CDR2 ANQGSEA. The CDR3 here is CSVQQGLDGELFF. As DNA, the CDR3 is TGCAGCGTCCAGCAGGGGCTGGACGGGGAGCTGTTTTTT.